The 18 T cell receptor beta chains reported below all come from one sample, sequenced in a study of blood T cell repertoires in COVID-19. Sequencing was performed with immunoSEQ multiplex PCR; in TCRdb, only in-frame clones are kept and a portion is missing. The table lists about 250,000 clones, around 89% of them singletons. The specimen was peripheral blood. The source of these receptors is a woman between 25 and 40 years old with COVID-19, enrolled during active disease.

The chain joins TRBV5-1 to TRBJ2-5, with a tentative D call TRBD1 (6 bases). V was clipped by 0 bases and J by 1 base, with 13 bases between them. This CDR3 comprises 16 residues. Germline V CDR1 and CDR2: SGHRS, YFSETQ. The CDR3 reads CASSLAPVGGQETQYF. The CDR3 DNA is TGCGCCAGCAGCTTGGCCCCAGTAGGGGGCCAAGAGACCCAGTACTTC.

The chain couples TRBV30 to TRBJ2-2; the D gene is possibly TRBD1 (6 bases). The CDR3 length is 14 residues. The V gene lost 8 bases and the J gene lost 5 bases, with 18 bases spanning the gap. Germline V gives CDR1 GTSNPN, CDR2 SVGIG (reference sequence). CDR3 nucleotides: TGTGCCGCACAGGGCTGGTCCGGAACCGGGGAGCTGTTTTTT. Protein product: CAAQGWSGTGELFF.

The chain is built from TRBV6-4 and TRBJ2-3; 7 positions match TRBD2. The ends lost 1 base at V and 1 base at J; junction bases unmatched: 5. The CDR3 runs 16 residues. Germline-derived CDR1 and CDR2 are MRHNA and SNTAGT. The CDR3 bases are TGTGCCAGCAGTGACTGGGCTAGCGGCCGCACAGATACGCAGTATTTT. The encoded protein is CASSDWASGRTDTQYF.

J is TRBJ2-2 and V is TRBV2, with a weak D call TRBD1 (7 bases). V lost 4 bases and J 6 bases, leaving 15 bases between the germline ends. CDR1 and CDR2 (germline): SNHLY, FYNNEI. The CDR3 is made up of 15 amino acids. The chain's CDR3 is CASSARAGGPGELFF. In DNA, the CDR3 is TGTGCCAGCAGTGCAAGGGCAGGGGGGCCCGGGGAGCTGTTTTTT.

The rearrangement uses TRBV28 and TRBJ1-2, with TRBD1 identical over 9 bases. The CDR3 extends over 13 amino acids. The germline V gene has CDR1 MDHEN and CDR2 SYDVKM. V lost 10 bases, J lost 4 bases, and 7 bases stayed unmatched. The CDR3 reads CATGQGLVYGYTF. The CDR3 DNA sequence: TGTGCCACGGGACAGGGACTGGTCTATGGCTACACCTTC.

The CDR3 here is CASSALAGSTDTQYF. CDR3 coding DNA: TGTGCCAGCAGTGCGCTGGCGGGGAGCACAGATACGCAGTATTTT. The rearrangement uses TRBV6-4 and TRBJ2-3, with D tentatively TRBD2 (6 bases). This CDR3 is 15 amino acids long. Germline CDR1 reads MRHNA; CDR2 reads SNTAGT. The V and J ends lost 4 bases and 0 bases respectively, with 11 bases between them.

The rearrangement links TRBV2 to TRBJ1-2, with a tentative D call TRBD1 (6 bases). Between the trimmed V and J ends, which lost 1 base and 10 bases, there was a span of 13 bases. The germline V gene has CDR1 SNHLY and CDR2 FYNNEI. The CDR3 contains 13 residues. The DNA of the CDR3 is TGTGCCAGCAGTGAAGGTGGGGGCAGCCTCTACACCTTC. Translation: CASSEGGGSLYTF.

This clone was seen just once. The chain links TRBV7-9 to TRBJ2-5; D is possibly TRBD1 (6 bases). Per the germline V gene, CDR1 is SEHNR and CDR2 is FQNEAQ (reference sequence). Trimming removed 3 bases from V and 0 bases from J, with 14 bases in between. The CDR3 has 16 residues. Here the CDR3 DNA reads TGTGCCAGCAGCTTGATGGGGGCAGCCCACCAAGAGACCCAGTACTTC. It is translated as CASSLMGAAHQETQYF.

This clone was counted a few times. This chain links TRBV13 with TRBJ1-6, with a weak D call TRBD1 (5 bases). There are 14 residues in the CDR3. Germline V lookup: CDR1 PRHDT, CDR2 FYEKMQ (reference sequence). Trimming took 6 bases from V and 7 from J, leaving 13 bases between them. The CDR3 loop is CASSEGLGNSPLHF. The CDR3 nucleotides read TGTGCCAGCAGTGAGGGACTTGGGAATTCACCCCTCCACTTT.

The V and J genes are TRBV30 and TRBJ1-1, with 10 bases that match TRBD1. V lost 0 bases and J lost 1; bases outside the gene matches: 8. Germline loops: CDR1 GTSNPN, CDR2 SVGIG (reference sequence). This CDR3 spans 17 amino acids. The CDR3 DNA reads as TGTGCCTGGAGTGTCCGGGACAGGGGAATCGGGAACACTGAAGCTTTCTTT. Translating it yields CAWSVRDRGIGNTEAFF. Using reference TRBV30 and TRBJ1-1 for the parts outside the CDR3, the full variable domain is SQTIHQWPATLVQPVGSPLSLECTVEGTSNPNLYWYRQAAGRGLQLLFYSVGIGQISSEVPQNLSASRPQDRQFILSSKKLLLSDSGFYLCAWSVRDRGIGNTEAFFGQGTRLTVV.

The V call is TRBV29-1, the J call TRBJ2-7, with TRBD1 identical over 7 bases. CDR1 is SQVTM and CDR2 is ANQGSEA in the germline V gene. Trimming at V came to 6 bases and at J to 6 bases, leaving 11 bases not matched to a gene. This CDR3 comprises 13 residues. This CDR3 is CSVLTGSSPEQYV. As DNA, the CDR3 is TGCAGCGTGCTGACAGGGTCGAGCCCCGAGCAGTACGTC.

This rearrangement joins TRBV5-4 to TRBJ2-7, with 10 bases aligning to TRBD2. This CDR3 comprises 17 residues. CDR1 and CDR2 from the germline V gene are SGHNT and YYREEE (reference sequence). Unmatched junction bases numbered 10, after V lost 4 bases and J lost 0 bases. The CDR3 loop reads CASSIATSGVPSYEQYF. CDR3 bases: TGTGCCAGCAGCATTGCCACTAGCGGGGTCCCCTCCTACGAGCAGTACTTC. The variable domain in full, completed from reference TRBV5-4 and TRBJ2-7, reads ETGVTQSPTHLIKTRGQQVTLRCSSQSGHNTVSWYQQALGQGPQFIFQYYREEENGRGNFPPRFSGLQFPNYSSELNVNALELDDSALYLCASSIATSGVPSYEQYFGPGTRLTVT.

V usage is TRBV7-9 and J usage is TRBJ1-2, with 7 bases fitting TRBD1. Germline trimming cut 3 bases from V and 2 bases from J; bases unmatched to any gene: 3. This CDR3 contains 14 residues. Germline values: CDR1 SEHNR, CDR2 FQNEAQ (reference sequence). The CDR3 sequence: CASSLGTENYGYTF. DNA for the CDR3: TGTGCCAGCAGCTTGGGGACAGAGAACTATGGCTACACCTTC.

The chain couples TRBV20-1 to TRBJ1-2, with D tentatively TRBD1 (5 bases). The CDR3 sequence is 12 residues long. CDR1 DFQATT and CDR2 SNEGSKA come from the germline V gene (reference sequence). V lost 3 bases and J 2 bases, leaving 7 bases between the germline ends. In DNA form, the CDR3 reads TGCAGTGCTAGTGCAGGGAACTATGGCTACACCTTC. It translates to CSASAGNYGYTF.

To note about this clone: One end of the junction varies from germline; a read error may be responsible. The chain links TRBV7-7 to TRBJ2-5; 8 bases are shared with TRBD2. Germline V lookup: CDR1 SSHAT, CDR2 FNYEAQ (reference sequence). The CDR3 runs to 16 residues. The CDR3 region has the DNA TGTGCTAGCAGCCCTCATGGCGGGAGGTACCAAGAGACCCAGTACTTC. Residues: CASSPHGGRYQETQYF.

The chain joins TRBV5-1 to TRBJ2-5, with a possible D match to TRBD2 (6 bases). Germline values: CDR1 SGHRS, CDR2 YFSETQ. This CDR3 spans 15 amino acids. Trimming stripped 4 bases from V and 4 bases from J, with 17 bases between. The CDR3 coding sequence is TGCGCCAGCAGCGGGTGGGACTCAGAGATAGAGACCCAGTACTTC. This gives the protein CASSGWDSEIETQYF.

The chain joins TRBV12-3 or TRBV12-4 to TRBJ2-1; tentative D call: TRBD1 (6 bases). Between the trimmed V and J ends, which lost 3 bases and 10 bases, there was a span of 10 bases. The CDR3 extends over 12 amino acids. CDR3 protein: CASSFKGQEQFF. DNA of the CDR3: TGTGCCAGCAGTTTTAAGGGACAAGAGCAGTTCTTC.

This clone was seen a handful of times. V usage is TRBV7-2 and J usage is TRBJ1-2; D perhaps matches TRBD1 (5 bases). The CDR3 runs 14 residues. Germline CDR1 reads SGHTA; CDR2 reads FQGNSA. V dropped 5 bases and J dropped 7 bases, with 17 bases sitting between them. In nucleotides, the CDR3 is TGTGCCAGCAGCCAGCAGACCGGAGGGGTTGGCTACACCTTC. Protein product: CASSQQTGGVGYTF.